This T cell receptor (beta chain) originates from a study of patients and donors after allogeneic stem cell transplantation. TCRdb redid the calling of the RT-PCR reads with MiXCR, one entry per CDR3 protein. The top ten hold around 7.9% of the sample, which has about 400,000 distinct CDR3 sequences, approximately 16% seen once. V was clipped by 6 bases and J by 5 bases; unmatched bases: 9. Germline CDR1 and CDR2: LGHNT and FRNRAP. This CDR3 has 15 residues. The specimen sequenced was blood, either unsorted or a sorted T cell fraction (not recorded which). The receptor comes from a human donor who was either an allogeneic HSCT recipient or a stem cell or donor lymphocyte infusion donor (not recorded which). It is not recorded whose cells these are; they may come from a transplant donor. This chain joins TRBV12-5 and TRBJ2-5; TRBD1 agrees at 10 bases. The CDR3 loop is CASGTDRGREETQYF. CDR3 nucleotides: TGTGCTAGTGGCACCGACAGGGGGCGAGAGGAGACCCAGTACTTC.